The 18 T cell receptor beta chains below all came from one sample that was sequenced in a study of Graves' ophthalmopathy and Graves' hyperthyroidism (dated by TCRdb to the late 2010s). Data came from an Illumina HiSeq 2000. For repertoire sequencing, TCR beta CDR3 regions were amplified from RNA transcripts. A first-round RT-PCR used HTBI primers with the Qiagen OneStep RT-PCR kit, followed by a second-round multiplex PCR, size selection and purification. The raw public reads went through TCRdb reprocessing: fastp at Q25, MiXCR clone calling, in-frame beta chains kept. Every CDR3 protein is listed once, alongside the most common genes and DNA of its rows. Within this sample are 400,000 or so distinct CDR3 sequences, with roughly 15% of them counted one time only. Clones ranked in the top ten supply around 2.4% of the sample. The sample taken for sequencing was peripheral blood. The receptors were sampled from an adult woman with stable Graves' hyperthyroidism.

Ten or more counts support this clonotype. The chain links TRBV7-2 to TRBJ1-5; D call uncertain. CDR3 size: 13 residues. CDR1 SGHTA and CDR2 FQGNSA come from the germline V gene. V was trimmed by 3 bases and J by 5 bases, leaving 8 bases between them. CDR3 region: CASSFSVDQPQHF. The CDR3 region has the DNA TGTGCCAGCAGCTTCAGTGTTGATCAGCCCCAGCATTTT.

The table lists this clonotype with many counts. The genes are TRBV18 and TRBJ2-5; no firm D call. Germline loops: CDR1 KGHSH, CDR2 LQKENI. The ends were cut back, 3 bases at V and 7 bases at J, with 12 bases in the middle. The CDR3 has 13 residues. This CDR3 reads CASSPVDPGTQYF. The CDR3 coding sequence is TGTGCCAGCTCACCGGTCGATCCCGGGACCCAGTACTTC.

This rearrangement joins TRBV12-3 or TRBV12-4 to TRBJ1-5; 12 positions agree with TRBD1. Unmatched junction bases numbered 6, after V lost 3 bases and J lost 6 bases. This CDR3 has 16 amino acids. CDR3 sequence (DNA): TGTGCCAGCAGTTTGGGACAGGGGGCAATTCTTCAGCCCCAGCATTTT. Protein product: CASSLGQGAILQPQHF.

This clonotype was seen repeatedly, ten times or more. This chain connects TRBV5-1 to TRBJ1-5; 7 positions match TRBD1. Unmatched junction bases numbered 6, after V lost 1 base and J lost 5 bases. Germline CDR1 reads SGHRS; CDR2 reads YFSETQ. The CDR3 covers 15 residues. CDR3 loop: CASSLSGDSDQPQHF. CDR3 nucleotides: TGCGCCAGCAGCTTGAGCGGGGACAGCGATCAGCCCCAGCATTTT.

V and J are TRBV6-5 and TRBJ1-1; no clear D gene. The CDR3 sequence is 16 residues long. The V gene lost 4 bases and the J gene lost 3 bases, with 18 bases spanning the gap. The germline V gene has CDR1 MNHEY and CDR2 SVGAGI. This chain's CDR3 is CASSSPDRYKDTEAFF. CDR3 bases: TGTGCCAGCAGTTCTCCAGACCGGTACAAGGACACTGAAGCTTTCTTT.

This clonotype was observed a few times. The CDR3 spells CASSTRQGEYEQYF. DNA for the CDR3: TGTGCCAGCAGTACTCGACAGGGGGAATACGAGCAGTACTTC. The rearrangement uses TRBV28 and TRBJ2-7; 9 nucleotides agree with TRBD1. The J segment lost 4 bases and the V segment lost 5 bases, leaving 6 bases of the junction unmatched. Germline CDR1 and CDR2: MDHEN and SYDVKM. This CDR3 region has 14 residues.

This clonotype was recorded many times. This chain joins TRBV28 and TRBJ2-5, with 8 nucleotides matching TRBD2. V lost 3 bases to trimming and J lost 5 bases; unmatched junction nucleotides: 11. CDR3 length equals 16 residues. CDR1 MDHEN and CDR2 SYDVKM come from the germline V gene. This CDR3 reads CASSFPTAGERETQYF. The CDR3 nucleotides are TGTGCCAGCAGTTTTCCAACAGCGGGAGAAAGGGAGACCCAGTACTTC.

The table lists this clonotype with a few counts. The chain combines TRBV10-3 with TRBJ2-6, with D maybe TRBD1 (6 bases). Looked up from germline, CDR1 is ENHRY and CDR2 is SYGVKD. V was pared by 10 bases and J by 2 bases, with 15 bases between. The CDR3 is 15 residues long. Here the CDR3 DNA reads TGTGCCACCGAAGGACAGAACACTGGGGCCAACGTCCTGACTTTC. The encoded protein is CATEGQNTGANVLTF.

The table lists this clonotype with many counts. The V and J genes are TRBV19 and TRBJ1-3; D gene uncertain. Germline lookup yields CDR1 LNHDA and CDR2 SQIVND (reference sequence). V lost 3 bases to trimming and J lost 0 bases, with 9 bases between them. This CDR3 region has 15 residues. The CDR3 region has the DNA TGTGCCAGTAGTATCGACGGAGGCTCTGGAAACACCATATATTTT. Protein product: CASSIDGGSGNTIYF.

This clonotype occurred many times. This chain joins TRBV12-3 or TRBV12-4 and TRBJ2-2, with 10 bases matching TRBD1. This CDR3 region has 16 residues. Losses at the gene ends were 6 bases for V and 5 bases for J; bases not matched to a gene: 9. CDR3 in DNA: TGTGCCAGCAGCTCCAGACAGGGGGCGACAACCGGGGAGCTGTTTTTT. Translated, it gives CASSSRQGATTGELFF.

This clonotype was detected many times. This rearrangement joins TRBV19 to TRBJ1-5; 7 positions match TRBD1. V shed 6 bases, J shed 3 bases, and the junction held 17 bases outside the gene matches. The CDR3 contains 18 residues. CDR1 is LNHDA, CDR2 SQIVND, per germline (reference sequence). CDR3 residues: CASSGGITGTAFNQPQHF. CDR3 sequence (DNA): TGTGCCAGTAGCGGGGGGATCACCGGGACAGCCTTCAATCAGCCCCAGCATTTT.

The chain carries TRBV4-1 and TRBJ2-7, with TRBD2 matching over 12 bases. Germline loops: CDR1 MGHRA, CDR2 YSYEKL. CDR3 length: 18 amino acids. J gave up 3 bases and V 0 bases, and 9 bases lay outside the gene matches. CDR3 amino acids: CASSQEASGRAVFYEQYF. In nucleotides, the CDR3 is TGCGCCAGCAGCCAAGAGGCTAGCGGGAGGGCCGTCTTCTACGAGCAGTACTTC.

V usage is TRBV11-2 and J usage is TRBJ2-5; 7 nucleotides line up with TRBD2. The germline V gene encodes CDR1 SGHAT and CDR2 FQNNGV. This CDR3 spans 15 amino acids. V trimming: 5 bases; J trimming: 2 bases; junction bases outside the gene matches: 8. CDR3 in amino acids: CASSPGRVGQETQYF. The CDR3 bases are TGTGCCAGCAGCCCAGGGAGGGTTGGGCAAGAGACCCAGTACTTC.

Only a few counts were recorded for this clonotype. Since a much larger clone is just one base distant, this may be a read error. The rearrangement uses TRBV6-2 or TRBV6-3 and TRBJ1-6, with D perhaps TRBD1 (5 bases). Trimming shortened V by 6 bases and J by 12 bases, and 12 bases separated the two germline ends. The germline CDR1 and CDR2 sequences are MNHEY and SVGEGT. The CDR3 runs 12 residues. The CDR3 region is CASRRGSGPLHF. Here the CDR3 DNA reads TGTGCCAGCAGGCGGGGCAGTGGACCCCTCCACTTT.

This clonotype was recorded at least ten times. V usage is TRBV6-2 or TRBV6-3 and J usage is TRBJ1-2; D call uncertain. The germline V and J ends were trimmed by 6 bases and 8 bases, with 13 bases remaining between them. This CDR3 contains 12 residues. Looked up from germline, CDR1 is MNHEY and CDR2 is SVGEGT. The CDR3, as DNA: TGTGCCAGCAGCTCCGGACCTTACGGCTACACCTTC. Translation gives CASSSGPYGYTF.

This clonotype occurred many times. The V call is TRBV6-2 or TRBV6-3, the J call TRBJ2-2; D is unresolved. This CDR3 region has 12 residues. V was trimmed by 2 bases and J by 6 bases, leaving 4 bases between them. CDR1 is MNHEY and CDR2 is SVGEGT in the germline V gene. CDR3 sequence (DNA): TGTGCCAGCAGTTACACGTCCGGGGAGCTGTTTTTT. Its protein is CASSYTSGELFF.

This clonotype was seen only a few times. Just one base apart from a much larger clone, this may be a read error. CDR3 region: CASSWSEGTEAFF. CDR3 nucleotide sequence: TGCGCCAGCAGCTGGAGTGAGGGCACTGAAGCTTTCTTT. This chain joins TRBV5-1 and TRBJ1-1, with D hard to call. Looked up from germline, CDR1 is SGHRS and CDR2 is YFSETQ. The CDR3 is made up of 13 amino acids. V lost 3 bases and J lost 4, with 10 bases in between.

Ten or more counts support this clonotype. V is TRBV24-1 and J is TRBJ2-5; the D gene is possibly TRBD1 (6 bases). Germline-derived CDR1 and CDR2 are KGHDR and SFDVKD. The CDR3 runs to 15 residues. V gave up 4 bases and J gave up 5 bases, with 16 bases separating them. CDR3 sequence (DNA): TGTGCCACCAGTGACAAAGCTACAGGGTTGGAGACCCAGTACTTC. This codes for CATSDKATGLETQYF.